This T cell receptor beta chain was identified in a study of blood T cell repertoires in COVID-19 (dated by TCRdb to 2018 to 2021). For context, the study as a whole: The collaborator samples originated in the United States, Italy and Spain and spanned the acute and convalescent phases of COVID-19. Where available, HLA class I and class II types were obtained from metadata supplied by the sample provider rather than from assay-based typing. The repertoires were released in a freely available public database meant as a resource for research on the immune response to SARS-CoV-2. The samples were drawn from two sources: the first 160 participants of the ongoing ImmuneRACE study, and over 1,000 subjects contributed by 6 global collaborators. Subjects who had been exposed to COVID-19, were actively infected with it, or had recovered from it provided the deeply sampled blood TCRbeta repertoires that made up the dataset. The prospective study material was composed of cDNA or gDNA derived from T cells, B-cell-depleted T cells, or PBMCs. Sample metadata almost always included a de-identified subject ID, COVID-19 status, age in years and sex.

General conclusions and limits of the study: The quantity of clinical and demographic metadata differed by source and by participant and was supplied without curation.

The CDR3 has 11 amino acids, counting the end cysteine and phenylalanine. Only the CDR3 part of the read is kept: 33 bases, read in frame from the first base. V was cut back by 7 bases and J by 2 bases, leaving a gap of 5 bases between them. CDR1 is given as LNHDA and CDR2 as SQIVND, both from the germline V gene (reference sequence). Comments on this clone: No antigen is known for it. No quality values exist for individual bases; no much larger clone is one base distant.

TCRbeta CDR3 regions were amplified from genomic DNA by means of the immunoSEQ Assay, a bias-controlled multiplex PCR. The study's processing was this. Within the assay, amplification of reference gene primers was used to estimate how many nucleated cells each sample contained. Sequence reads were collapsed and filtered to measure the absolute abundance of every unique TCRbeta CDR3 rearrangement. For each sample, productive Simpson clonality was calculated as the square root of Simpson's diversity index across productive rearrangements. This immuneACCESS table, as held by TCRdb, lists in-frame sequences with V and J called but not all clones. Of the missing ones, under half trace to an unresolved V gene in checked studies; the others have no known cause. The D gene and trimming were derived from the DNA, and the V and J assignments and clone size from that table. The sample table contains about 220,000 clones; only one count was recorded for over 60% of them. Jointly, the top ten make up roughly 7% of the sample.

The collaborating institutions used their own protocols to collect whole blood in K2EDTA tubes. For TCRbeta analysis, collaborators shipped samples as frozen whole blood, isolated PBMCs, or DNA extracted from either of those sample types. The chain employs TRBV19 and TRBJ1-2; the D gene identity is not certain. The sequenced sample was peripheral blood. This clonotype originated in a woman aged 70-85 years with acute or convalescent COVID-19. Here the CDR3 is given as CASIHNYGYTF. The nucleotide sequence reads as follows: TGTGCCAGTATACACAACTATGGCTACACCTTC.